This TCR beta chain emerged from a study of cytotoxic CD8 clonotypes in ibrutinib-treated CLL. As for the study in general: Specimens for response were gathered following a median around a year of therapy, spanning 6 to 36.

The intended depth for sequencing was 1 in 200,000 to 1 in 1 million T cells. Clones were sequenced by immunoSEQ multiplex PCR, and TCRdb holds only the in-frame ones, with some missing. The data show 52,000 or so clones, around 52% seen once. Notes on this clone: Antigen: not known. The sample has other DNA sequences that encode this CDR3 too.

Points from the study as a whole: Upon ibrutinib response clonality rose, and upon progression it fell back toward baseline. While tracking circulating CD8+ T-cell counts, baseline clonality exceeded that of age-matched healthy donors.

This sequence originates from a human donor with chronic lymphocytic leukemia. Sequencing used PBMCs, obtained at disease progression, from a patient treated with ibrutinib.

The CDR3 region has the DNA TGTGCCAGCTCAGAGATGGACAGGGATACTGAAGCTTTCTTT. Its protein is CASSEMDRDTEAFF. The rearrangement links TRBV18 to TRBJ1-1; 8 positions agree with TRBD1. The CDR3 is made up of 14 amino acids. The V and J ends lost 5 bases and 5 bases, in that order; junction bases with no gene match: 7. Germline CDR1 reads KGHSH; CDR2 reads LQKENI.